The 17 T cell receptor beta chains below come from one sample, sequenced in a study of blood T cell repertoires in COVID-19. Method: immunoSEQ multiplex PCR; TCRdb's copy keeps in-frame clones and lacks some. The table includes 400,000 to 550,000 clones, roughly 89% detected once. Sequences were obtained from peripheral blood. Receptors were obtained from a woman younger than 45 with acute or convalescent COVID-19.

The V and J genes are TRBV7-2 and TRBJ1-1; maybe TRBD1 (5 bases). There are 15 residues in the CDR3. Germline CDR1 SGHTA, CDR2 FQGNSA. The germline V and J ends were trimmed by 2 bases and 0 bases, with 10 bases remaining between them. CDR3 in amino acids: CASSLLQGVNTEAFF. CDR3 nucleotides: TGTGCCAGCAGCTTACTCCAGGGCGTGAACACTGAAGCTTTCTTT.

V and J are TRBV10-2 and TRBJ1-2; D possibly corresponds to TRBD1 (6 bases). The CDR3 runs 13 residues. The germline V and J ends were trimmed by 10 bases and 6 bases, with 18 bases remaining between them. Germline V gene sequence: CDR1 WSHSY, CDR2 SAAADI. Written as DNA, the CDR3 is TGCGCCACCCGGACAGCCACAGTTGATGGCTACACCTTC. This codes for CATRTATVDGYTF.

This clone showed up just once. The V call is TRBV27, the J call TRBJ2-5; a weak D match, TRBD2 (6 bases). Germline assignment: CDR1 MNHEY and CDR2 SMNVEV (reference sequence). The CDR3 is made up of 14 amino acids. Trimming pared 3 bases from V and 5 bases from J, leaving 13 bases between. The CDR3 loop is CASSLFRGLETQYF. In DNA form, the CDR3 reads TGTGCCAGCAGTTTGTTTCGGGGGTTGGAGACCCAGTACTTC.

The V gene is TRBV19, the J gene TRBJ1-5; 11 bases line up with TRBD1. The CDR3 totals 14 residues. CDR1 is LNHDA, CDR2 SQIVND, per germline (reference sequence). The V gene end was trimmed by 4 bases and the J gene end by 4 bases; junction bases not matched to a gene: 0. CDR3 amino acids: CASSRDRGNQPQHF. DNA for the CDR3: TGTGCCAGTAGTAGGGACAGGGGGAATCAGCCCCAGCATTTT.

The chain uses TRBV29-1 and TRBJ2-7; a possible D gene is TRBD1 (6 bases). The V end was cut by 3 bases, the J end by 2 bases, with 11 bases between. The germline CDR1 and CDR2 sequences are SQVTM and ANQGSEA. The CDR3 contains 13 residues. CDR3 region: CSVEAGVPYEQYF. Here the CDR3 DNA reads TGCAGCGTTGAGGCAGGGGTGCCCTACGAGCAGTACTTC.

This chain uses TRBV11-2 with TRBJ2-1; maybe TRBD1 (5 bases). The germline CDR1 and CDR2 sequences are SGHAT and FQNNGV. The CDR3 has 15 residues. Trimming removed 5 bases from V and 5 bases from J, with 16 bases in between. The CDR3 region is CASSPPSLGHNEQFF. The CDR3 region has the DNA TGTGCCAGCAGCCCGCCTTCGTTGGGGCACAATGAGCAGTTCTTC.

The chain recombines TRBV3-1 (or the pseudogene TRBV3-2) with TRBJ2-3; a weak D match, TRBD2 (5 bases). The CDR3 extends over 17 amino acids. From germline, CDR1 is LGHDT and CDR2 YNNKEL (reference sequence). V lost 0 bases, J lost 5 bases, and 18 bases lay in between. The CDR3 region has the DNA TGTGCCAGCAGCCAAGATTTACTCGGGGTCCGAGGAGATACGCAGTATTTT. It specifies CASSQDLLGVRGDTQYF.

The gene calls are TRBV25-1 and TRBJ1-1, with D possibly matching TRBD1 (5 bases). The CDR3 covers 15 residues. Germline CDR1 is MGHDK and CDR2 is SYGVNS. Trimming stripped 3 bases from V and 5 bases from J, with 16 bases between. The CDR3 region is CASSDSTTGQTEAFF. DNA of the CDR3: TGTGCCAGCAGTGATTCAACCACAGGACAAACTGAAGCTTTCTTT.

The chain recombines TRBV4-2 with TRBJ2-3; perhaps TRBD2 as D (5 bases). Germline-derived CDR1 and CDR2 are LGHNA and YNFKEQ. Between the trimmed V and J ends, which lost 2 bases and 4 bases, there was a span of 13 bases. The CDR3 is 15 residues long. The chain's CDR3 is CASSQTPTSSDTQYF. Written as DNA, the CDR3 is TGTGCCAGCAGCCAAACACCCACTAGTTCAGATACGCAGTATTTT.

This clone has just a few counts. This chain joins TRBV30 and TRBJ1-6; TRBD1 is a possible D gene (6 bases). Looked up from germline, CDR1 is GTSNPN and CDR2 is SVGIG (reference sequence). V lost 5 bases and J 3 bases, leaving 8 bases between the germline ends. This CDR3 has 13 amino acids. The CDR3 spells CAWVGGYNSPLHF. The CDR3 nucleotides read TGTGCCTGGGTAGGGGGCTATAATTCACCCCTCCACTTT.

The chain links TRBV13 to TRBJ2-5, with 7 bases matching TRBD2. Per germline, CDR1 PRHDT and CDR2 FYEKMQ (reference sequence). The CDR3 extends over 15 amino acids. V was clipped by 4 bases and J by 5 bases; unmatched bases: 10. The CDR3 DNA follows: TGTGCCAGCAGCTCCCGCCGCAGGGAGGGGGAGACCCAGTACTTC. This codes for CASSSRRREGETQYF.

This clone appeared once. CDR3 nucleotide sequence: TGTGCCAGCAGCGGAAAGACAGATTCTAACTATGGCTACACCTTC. Protein sequence: CASSGKTDSNYGYTF. The rearrangement uses TRBV9 and TRBJ1-2; TRBD1 might be the D (5 bases). Trimming took off 3 bases at V and 0 bases at J, with 12 bases between the two ends. CDR1 SGDLS and CDR2 YYNGEE come from the germline V gene. The CDR3 spans 15 residues.

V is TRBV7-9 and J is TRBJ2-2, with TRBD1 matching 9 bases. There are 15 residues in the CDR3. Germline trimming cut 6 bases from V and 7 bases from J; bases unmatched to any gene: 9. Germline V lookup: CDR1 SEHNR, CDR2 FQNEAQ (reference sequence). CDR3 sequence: CASRGQGPGIGELFF. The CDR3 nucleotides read TGTGCCAGCAGGGGACAGGGTCCGGGGATCGGGGAGCTGTTTTTT.

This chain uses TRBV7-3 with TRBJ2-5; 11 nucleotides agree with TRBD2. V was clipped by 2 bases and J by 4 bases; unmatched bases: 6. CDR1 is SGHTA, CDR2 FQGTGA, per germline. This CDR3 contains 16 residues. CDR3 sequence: CASSLGTSGPGETQYF. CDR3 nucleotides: TGTGCCAGCAGCTTAGGGACTAGCGGTCCGGGAGAGACCCAGTACTTC.

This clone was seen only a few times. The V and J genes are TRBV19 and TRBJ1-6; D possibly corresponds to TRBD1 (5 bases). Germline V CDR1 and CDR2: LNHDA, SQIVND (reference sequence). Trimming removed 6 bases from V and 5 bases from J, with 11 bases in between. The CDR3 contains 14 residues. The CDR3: CASSPRGDNSPLHF. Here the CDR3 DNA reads TGTGCCAGTAGCCCTCGGGGGGATAATTCACCCCTCCACTTT.

The CDR3 coding sequence is TGTGCCAGCAGCTTAACAGGCCAGGCCTACGAGCAGTACTTC. As protein: CASSLTGQAYEQYF. The rearrangement uses TRBV7-3 and TRBJ2-7; unclear D gene. The CDR3 totals 14 residues. The V gene's germline CDR1 is SGHTA and CDR2 FQGTGA. V lost 0 bases, J lost 2 bases, and 8 bases lay in between.

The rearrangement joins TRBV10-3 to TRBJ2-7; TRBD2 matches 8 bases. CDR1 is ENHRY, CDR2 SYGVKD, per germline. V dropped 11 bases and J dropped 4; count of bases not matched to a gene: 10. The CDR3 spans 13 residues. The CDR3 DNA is TGTGCCGTCGGGCACGGGGGGGGGTACGAGCAGTACTTC. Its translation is CAVGHGGGYEQYF.